This T cell receptor beta chain was recovered during a study of blood T cell repertoires in COVID-19. Across the study: The cDNA or gDNA used as material had been derived from T cells, B-cell-depleted T cells, or PBMCs.

Sequencing used immunoSEQ multiplex PCR; TCRdb keeps in-frame clones, though not all of them. The data show tens of thousands of clones, with over 75% seen just once and 9.5% to 15% held by the top ten. This CDR3 region has 16 residues. The germline V gene encodes CDR1 SGHVS and CDR2 FQNEAQ. Trimming removed 5 bases from V and 3 bases from J; junction bases left unmatched: 11. J is TRBJ2-7 and V is TRBV7-8, with 9 bases matching TRBD2. The sequence came from a man aged 65-85 years with active or convalescent COVID-19. Sequencing was done on a sample of peripheral blood. The CDR3 reads CASSTGGASGIYEQYF. CDR3 DNA: TGTGCCAGCAGCACCGGGGGGGCTAGCGGGATCTACGAGCAGTACTTC.